The present entry profiles one T cell receptor beta chain with its context. This clonotype was seen only a few times. The specificity of this receptor is unknown. Within one base of it there is no much larger clone, and no base qualities were kept. Based on the germline V gene, the CDR1 and CDR2 sequences are SGHTA and FQGTGA. Reading from cysteine to phenylalanine, the CDR3 counts 13 amino acids. Only the CDR3 DNA is retained, 39 bases long and in frame from the first base. The germline V end is reduced by 4 bases and the J end by 5 bases; junction bases left unmatched: 2. These data are taken from a study of T cells in Graves' hyperthyroidism and ophthalmopathy (dated by TCRdb to 2018 to 2020). In the study overall: To identify TCR V-J signatures that set the groups apart, the researchers used a discovery cohort of 95 to 100 patients, made up of under 50 with Graves' ophthalmopathy and about 60 with stable Graves' hyperthyroidism. Prospective prediction of ophthalmopathy was tested in an independent validation cohort consisting of some 19 hyperthyroidism patients and about 17 patients who later progressed to ophthalmopathy. The 100 discovery patients were randomly split 7:3 into training and test sets. In about 6 Graves' hyperthyroidism patients, the study also compared T-cell repertoires from thyroid tissue with T-cell repertoires from blood. After blood sampling, hyperthyroidism patients were treated with methimazole at a starting dose of 30 mg daily, and ophthalmopathy patients were treated with high-dose intravenous methylprednisolone. The paper describes TCR Vbeta CDR3 sequencing of more than 120 peripheral blood samples, made up of some 42 ophthalmopathy patients, some 76 hyperthyroidism patients and roughly 17 progressor patients.

TCR beta CDR3 regions were amplified from RNA transcripts. A first-round RT-PCR of the TCR CDR3 used the HTBI primer set with the Qiagen OneStep RT-PCR kit. Libraries were constructed in a second round of multiplex PCR, after which size selection and purification were performed. Libraries were sequenced paired-end with 100 bp reads on an Illumina HiSeq2000. On the authors' methods: SOAPnuke was used to process the raw data, with reads discarded if the reads contained adapters or uncalled bases, had a mean Phred below 15, or lacked an exact constant-primer or identifier match. High-quality paired reads were merged using COPE v1.2.5, and each unique nucleotide sequence was defined as a clonotype. Clonotypes were aligned to IMGT TRBV, TRBD and TRBJ reference segments using MiTCR v1.1. Only V-J combinations with frequency above 0.0001, covering about 99% of repertoires, were analysed. The TCS score was defined as the ratio of F50 (clonal expansion) to E x V (chaos), calculated using BLOSUM62-based TCRdist between CDR3 peptides within each V-J. Welch's t-statistics and random forest reduced 450 to 600 V-J features to 13, which were used in a naive Bayes classifier (R e1071). Thyroid-blood repertoire similarity was quantified with the Morisita-Horn index. TCRdb reprocessed the public reads (quality trimming at Q25 with fastp, clone calling with MiXCR) and kept in-frame beta chains. One record per CDR3 amino acid sequence lists the most common genes and DNA. Here the V and J calls rest on TCRdb's processing, not on the authors' analysis. This sample holds a few hundred thousand distinct CDR3 sequences; about 43% were observed only once. The ten largest clones represent approximately 7.5% of the sample.

The research as a whole found: Most expanded thyroid clonotypes (frequency above 0.001) were also found in blood, which suggests that blood repertoires may mirror thyroid immune responses. No statistical method was used to fix the sample size in advance, and group allocation was not hidden from the investigators. In cross-validation, a model built on a 13 V-J signature told ophthalmopathy apart from stable hyperthyroidism with less than 90% sensitivity and 81% to 82% specificity, and in testing the same model reached 80%/75%. In validation, the model predicted progression to ophthalmopathy a median of around six months before onset, with approximately 70% sensitivity and roughly 72% specificity.

Stable Graves' hyperthyroidism was defined as no progression to ophthalmopathy during 18 months of follow-up. Hyperthyroidism patients were aged 18 to 65 years and newly diagnosed, with disease duration of less than 2 months. Patients with uncontrolled infections, other autoimmune diseases, pregnancy or lactation were excluded. Diagnoses relied on clinical symptoms, serum thyroxine and TRAb, thyroid ultrasound and orbital computed tomography. Trizol reagent was used to extract total RNA, and RNA quality was then checked on an Agilent 2100 Bioanalyzer. The chain is made from TRBV7-3 and TRBJ2-5; 9 bases in between match TRBD2. This receptor was obtained from a woman aged 18 to 35 with Graves' hyperthyroidism. Sequenced: peripheral blood or thyroid tissue (not recorded which). The bases read TGTGCCAGCAGCTCAAGCGGGAGGGAGACCCAGTACTTC. This gives the protein CASSSSGRETQYF.